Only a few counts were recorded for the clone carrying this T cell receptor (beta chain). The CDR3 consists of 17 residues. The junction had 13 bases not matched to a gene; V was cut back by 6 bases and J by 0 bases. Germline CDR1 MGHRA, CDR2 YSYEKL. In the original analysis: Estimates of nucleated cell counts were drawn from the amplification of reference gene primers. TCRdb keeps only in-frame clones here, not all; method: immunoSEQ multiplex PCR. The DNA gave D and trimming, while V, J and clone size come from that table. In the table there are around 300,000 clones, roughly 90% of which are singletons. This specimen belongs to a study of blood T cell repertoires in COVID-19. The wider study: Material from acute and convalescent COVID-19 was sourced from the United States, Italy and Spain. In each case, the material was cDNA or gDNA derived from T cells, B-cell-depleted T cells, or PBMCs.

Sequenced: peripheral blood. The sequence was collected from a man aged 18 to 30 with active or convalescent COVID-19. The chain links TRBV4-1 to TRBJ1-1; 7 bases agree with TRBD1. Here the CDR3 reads CASRHGQAMNLNTEAFF. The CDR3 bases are TGCGCCAGCAGACATGGACAGGCCATGAATCTGAACACTGAAGCTTTCTTT.